This T cell receptor beta chain appears in the sequencing data of a study of blood T cell repertoires in COVID-19. Using immunoSEQ multiplex PCR, the repertoire was profiled, and TCRdb retains in-frame clones only, with some absent. Counted here are under 350,000 clones, 70% to 90% occurring once; the ten biggest clones make up 4% to 5%. Per germline, CDR1 SNHLY and CDR2 FYNNEI. V was trimmed by 5 bases and J by 0 bases, leaving 10 bases between them. This CDR3 has 14 amino acids. Ages ranged from about 18 to 89 years, with residence in 24 US areas. The sequence was collected from a woman aged 40 to 49 with acute COVID-19. The genes are TRBV2 and TRBJ1-1; D perhaps matches TRBD1 (5 bases). Input material: PBMCs or T cells enriched from blood (not recorded which). The CDR3 region is CASSYRNLNTEAFF. The DNA for the CDR3 is TGTGCCAGCAGTTACAGGAATCTGAACACTGAAGCTTTCTTT.